One and the same sample provided the 4 T cell receptor beta chains below, sequenced in a study of glioma-infiltrating T cells after dendritic cell vaccination (dated by TCRdb to the mid-2010s). The library was prepared using the immunoSEQ multiplex PCR assay. Entries here come from immuneACCESS through TCRdb and include only in-frame sequences with V and J called. Some clones fail to appear in such tables; in the studies checked, an unresolved V gene covers under half of the shortfall, and the cause of the remainder is unknown. The sample table lists about 82,000 clones, roughly 80% of them with a count of one. The ten largest make up roughly 6.8% of the sample. Taken with the paper, the label for time point translates to: after dendritic cell vaccination, including at tumor progression/relapse. The sample here was blood, taken after dendritic cell vaccination. These receptor sequences come from a human donor with glioblastoma.

In its sample, this clone was seen once. The rearrangement uses TRBV18 and TRBJ2-3; the D is unclear. Trimming took 3 bases from V and 0 from J, leaving 7 bases between them. The length of the CDR3 is 14 residues. Germline CDR1 KGHSH, CDR2 LQKENI. The CDR3 coding sequence is TGTGCCAGCTCACCTTCGTTTAGCACAGATACGCAGTATTTT. This gives the protein CASSPSFSTDTQYF.

The rearrangement uses TRBV7-2 and TRBJ1-2; 9 bases fit TRBD1. The CDR3 loop spans 14 amino acids. V was pared by 5 bases and J by 4 bases, with 5 bases of the junction left unmatched. The germline gives CDR1 SGHTA, CDR2 FQGNSA. The CDR3: CASSEGQGGYGYTF. The CDR3 nucleotides read TGTGCCAGCAGCGAGGGACAGGGCGGCTATGGCTACACCTTC.

The chain recombines TRBV30 with TRBJ1-2; 8 bases agree with TRBD1. J was trimmed by 8 bases and V by 7 bases; bases with no gene match: 12. Looked up from germline, CDR1 is GTSNPN and CDR2 is SVGIG (reference sequence). CDR3 length: 13 residues. The CDR3: CAFHQGALGGYTF. In nucleotides, the CDR3 is TGTGCCTTCCACCAGGGGGCTTTAGGAGGCTACACCTTC.

This rearrangement joins TRBV5-4 to TRBJ2-5, with D tentatively TRBD2 (6 bases). This CDR3 spans 14 amino acids. Germline V CDR1 and CDR2: SGHNT, YYREEE (reference sequence). The V end was cut by 4 bases, the J end by 1 base, with 11 bases between. CDR3 sequence reads: CASSPGTSQETQYF. In DNA, the CDR3 is TGTGCCAGCAGCCCCGGGACTTCCCAAGAGACCCAGTACTTC.